This TCR beta chain emerged from a study of cytomegalovirus exposure and HLA in healthy donors. This PCR relied on a set of 60 Vbeta primers and 13 Jbeta primers. Produced via immunoSEQ multiplex PCR; TCRdb's table is partial and in-frame only. The sample consists of roughly 100,000 clones, 65% to 85% of them appearing once. Of note for this clone: Antigen specificity is unknown.

General study results and limits: Among CMV-associated TCR beta chains, most appeared HLA-restricted in a later analysis. TCR beta V segments were, for the most part, productive about 87% or about 30% of the time in an earlier analysis. A link between a missense DCLRE1C variant and TCR beta V- and J-gene trimming emerged from a later analysis. It was shown in a later analysis that HLA-associated TCR beta chains were more clonally expanded than other, equally common chains.

The sample was PBMCs. This clonotype was obtained from a man in his fifties or sixties in good health and CMV-seronegative.

CDR3 nucleotide sequence: TGTGCCAGCAGCTTAGGGGGCGACAGGGGGCAAGGCTACACCTTC. This codes for CASSLGGDRGQGYTF. This rearrangement joins TRBV7-9 to TRBJ1-2, with 10 positions matching TRBD1. This CDR3 region has 15 residues. V lost 1 base, J lost 8 bases, and 7 bases stayed unmatched. Per the germline V gene, CDR1 is SEHNR and CDR2 is FQNEAQ (reference sequence).